The clone carrying this T cell receptor beta chain occurred many times. As yet, its antigen is unknown. This sample stems from a study of CD8 T cells in ankylosing spondylitis. The study, taken as a whole, reports: Ankylosing spondylitis blood seemed to carry a telltale TCR beta motif made of fewer than 10 highly homologous variants. Prior literature has documented some motif variants in synovial fluid and blood from reactive arthritis. Reportedly, disease-linked clones are significantly enriched in ankylosing spondylitis patients' matched synovial fluid. Those disease-linked clones were CD8+; they were also relatively rare in peripheral blood.

V was pared by 0 bases and J by 6 bases, with 5 bases of the junction left unmatched. Per germline, CDR1 DFQATT and CDR2 SNEGSKA (reference sequence). CDR3 length: 13 residues. Generation of TCR beta libraries employed quantitative 5'-RACE incorporating molecular barcodes. TCRdb analysed the 5' RACE reads with MiXCR anew, one entry per CDR3 protein. The table records 700,000 to 1,000,000 distinct CDR3 sequences, 10% to 15% of them present only once. The chain recombines TRBV20-1 with TRBJ2-7; 7 nucleotides agree with TRBD2. The TCR comes from a male donor with ankylosing spondylitis. The material sequenced was blood, either unsorted or a sorted T cell fraction (not recorded which). CDR3 sequence: CSAREGTIREQYF. The DNA for the CDR3 is TGCAGTGCTAGAGAAGGGACTATTCGCGAGCAGTACTTC.